This T cell receptor beta chain was recovered during a study of CD8 T cells in ankylosing spondylitis. Study-wide points: Clones linked to disease were reported to show significant enrichment in matched ankylosing spondylitis synovial fluid.

Trimming took 4 bases from V and 7 from J, leaving 10 bases between them. This CDR3 is built from 12 residues. The V gene's germline CDR1 is SQVTM and CDR2 ANQGSEA. This clonotype was counted only a few times. The antigen is undetermined. TCRdb passed the 5' RACE reads through MiXCR, listing each CDR3 protein once. The sample shows some 250,000 distinct CDR3 sequences, about 24% of them seen only once. The sequence came from a male donor with ankylosing spondylitis or in good health (not recorded which). The chain combines TRBV29-1 with TRBJ2-2; either TRBD1 or TRBD2 may supply D (5 bases each). Sample: blood, either unsorted or a sorted T cell fraction (not recorded which). CDR3 DNA: TGCAGCGTTGGAGGGCAGGGCGGGGAGCTGTTTTTT. It translates to CSVGGQGGELFF.